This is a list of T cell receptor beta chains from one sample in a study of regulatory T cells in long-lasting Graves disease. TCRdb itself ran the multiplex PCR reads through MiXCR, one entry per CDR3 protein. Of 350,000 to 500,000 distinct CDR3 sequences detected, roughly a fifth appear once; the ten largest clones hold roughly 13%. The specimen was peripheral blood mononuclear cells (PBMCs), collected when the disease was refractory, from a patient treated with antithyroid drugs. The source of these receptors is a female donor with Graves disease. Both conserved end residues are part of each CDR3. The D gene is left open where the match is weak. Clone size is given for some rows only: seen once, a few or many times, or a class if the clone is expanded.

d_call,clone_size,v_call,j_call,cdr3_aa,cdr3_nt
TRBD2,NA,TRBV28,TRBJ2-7,CASSFLTSGAYEQYF,TGTGCCAGCAGTTTCTTGACTAGCGGAGCCTACGAGCAGTACTTC
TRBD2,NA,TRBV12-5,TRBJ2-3,CASEASGGSDTQYF,TGTGCTAGTGAAGCCAGCGGGGGATCCGATACGCAGTATTTT
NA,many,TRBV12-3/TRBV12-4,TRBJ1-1,CASSLGAGDTEAFF,TGTGCCAGCAGTTTGGGGGCAGGGGACACTGAAGCTTTCTTT
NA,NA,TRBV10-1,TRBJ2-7,CASSAGPSYEQYF,TGCGCCAGCAGTGCCGGACCATCCTACGAGCAGTACTTC
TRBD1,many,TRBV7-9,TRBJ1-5,CASSRDREGNSNQPQHF,TGTGCCAGCAGCCGGGACAGGGAGGGAAATAGCAATCAGCCCCAGCATTTT
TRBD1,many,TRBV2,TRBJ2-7,CASRDGQGESERTYEQYF,TGTGCCAGCAGGGACGGACAGGGAGAATCTGAACGTACCTACGAGCAGTACTTC
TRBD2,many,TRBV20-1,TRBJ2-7,CSARGLAGHPSYEQYF,TGCAGTGCCAGGGGACTAGCGGGACATCCCTCCTACGAGCAGTACTTC
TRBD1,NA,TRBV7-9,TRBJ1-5,CASSHAGTDNQPQHF,TGTGCCAGCAGCCACGCCGGGACAGACAATCAGCCCCAGCATTTT
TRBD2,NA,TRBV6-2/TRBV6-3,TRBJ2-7,CASSEALAGIYEQYF,TGTGCCAGCAGTGAAGCCCTAGCGGGGATCTACGAGCAGTACTTC
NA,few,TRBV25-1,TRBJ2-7,CASSEGRADEDEQYF,TGTGCCAGCAGTGAGGGCAGGGCTGATGAGGACGAGCAGTACTTC
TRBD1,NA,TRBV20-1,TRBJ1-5,CSARDSGGSNQPQHF,TGCAGTGCTAGAGACTCAGGGGGCAGCAATCAGCCCCAGCATTTT
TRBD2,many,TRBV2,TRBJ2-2,CASSAGLASGELFF,TGTGCCAGCAGCGCGGGACTAGCGTCCGGGGAGCTGTTTTTT
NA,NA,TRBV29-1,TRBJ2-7,CSVVPQGNYEQYF,TGCAGCGTTGTCCCACAGGGCAACTACGAGCAGTACTTC
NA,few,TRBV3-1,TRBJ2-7,CASSSPQNFYEQYF,TGTGCCAGCAGCTCCCCTCAAAACTTCTACGAGCAGTACTTC
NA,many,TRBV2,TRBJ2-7,CASSGSNNRYEQYF,TGTGCCAGCAGCGGGAGTAACAACCGCTACGAGCAGTACTTC
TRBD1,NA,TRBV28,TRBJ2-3,CASTGTEKSTDTQYF,TGTGCCAGCACCGGGACAGAAAAAAGCACAGATACGCAGTATTTT
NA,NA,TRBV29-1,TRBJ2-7,CSVEGRSPPYEQYF,TGCAGCGTTGAAGGCAGAAGCCCTCCTTACGAGCAGTACTTC
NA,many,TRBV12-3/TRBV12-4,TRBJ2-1,CASSFPTSNEQFF,TGTGCCAGCAGTTTTCCGACTAGCAATGAGCAGTTCTTC
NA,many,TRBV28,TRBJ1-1,CASSLLGTNTEAFF,TGTGCCAGCAGTTTACTGGGAACGAACACTGAAGCTTTCTTT
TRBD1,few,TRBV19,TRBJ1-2,CASRATGTGGSYGYTF,TGTGCCAGCAGAGCTACCGGGACAGGGGGGAGCTATGGCTACACCTTC
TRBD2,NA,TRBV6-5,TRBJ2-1,CASSYSRGGREGEQFF,TGTGCCAGCAGTTACTCGCGTGGCGGGAGGGAGGGTGAGCAGTTCTTC
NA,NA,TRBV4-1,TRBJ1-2,CASSRGDGYTF,TGCGCCAGCAGTCGTGGTGATGGCTACACCTTC
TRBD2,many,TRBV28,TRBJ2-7,CASRPPGARGVEQYF,TGTGCCAGCAGGCCACCCGGGGCCCGGGGGGTCGAGCAGTACTTC
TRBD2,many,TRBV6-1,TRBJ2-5,CASGPYGREGETQYF,TGTGCCAGCGGTCCTTACGGGAGGGAGGGAGAGACCCAGTACTTC
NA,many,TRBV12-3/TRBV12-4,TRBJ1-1,CASSLKMSTEAFF,TGTGCCAGCAGTTTGAAAATGAGCACTGAAGCTTTCTTT
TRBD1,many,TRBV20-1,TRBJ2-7,CSAGDRGNEQYF,TGCAGTGCAGGGGACAGGGGGAACGAGCAGTACTTC
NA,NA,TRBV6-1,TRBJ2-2,CASRLGAANTGELFF,TGTGCCAGCAGGCTGGGGGCAGCGAACACCGGGGAGCTGTTTTTT
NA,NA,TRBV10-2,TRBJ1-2,CASSESSVGQVNYGYTF,TGCGCCAGCAGTGAGTCTTCTGTTGGACAAGTCAACTATGGCTACACCTTC
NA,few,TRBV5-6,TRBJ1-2,CASSSGQNYGYTF,TGTGCCAGCAGCTCGGGCCAGAACTATGGCTACACCTTC
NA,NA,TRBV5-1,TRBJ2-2,CASSLALGELFF,TGCGCCAGCAGCTTGGCCCTTGGGGAGCTGTTTTTT
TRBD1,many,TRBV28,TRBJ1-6,CASSFGQGFMPLHF,TGTGCCAGCAGTTTTGGACAGGGTTTTATGCCCCTCCACTTT
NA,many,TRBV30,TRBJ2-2,CHHAGSTGELFF,TGTCACCACGCGGGGTCCACCGGGGAGCTGTTTTTT
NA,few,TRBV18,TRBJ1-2,CASSPPANGYYGYTF,TGTGCCAGCTCACCACCGGCGAATGGCTACTATGGCTACACCTTC
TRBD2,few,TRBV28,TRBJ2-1,CASSLTSGSKLRRNEQFF,TGTGCCAGCAGTCTGACTAGCGGGAGTAAGTTACGTAGAAATGAGCAGTTCTTC
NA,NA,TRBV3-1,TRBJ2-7,CASSQDGGGFEQYF,TGTGCCAGCAGCCAAGACGGTGGGGGGTTCGAGCAGTACTTC
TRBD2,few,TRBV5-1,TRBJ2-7,CASSSTSGSNYEQYF,TGCGCCAGCAGCTCGACTAGCGGGAGCAACTACGAGCAGTACTTC
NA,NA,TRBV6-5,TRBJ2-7,CASSYDRDFYEQYF,TGTGCCAGCAGTTACGACAGGGACTTCTACGAGCAGTACTTC
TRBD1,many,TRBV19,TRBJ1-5,CASSGQGLQPQHF,TGTGCCAGTAGCGGACAGGGCCTTCAGCCCCAGCATTTT
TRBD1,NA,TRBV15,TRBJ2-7,CATSTGTGGKGEQYF,TGTGCCACCAGCACTGGGACAGGGGGAAAAGGCGAGCAGTACTTC
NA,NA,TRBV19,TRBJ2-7,CASSNNLRSGEQYF,TGTGCCAGTAGCAACAACCTGCGGTCTGGCGAGCAGTACTTC
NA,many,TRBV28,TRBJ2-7,CASIGGVRNEQYF,TGTGCCAGCATCGGCGGGGTGAGGAACGAGCAGTACTTC
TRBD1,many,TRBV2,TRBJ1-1,CASSDGKGALNTEAFF,TGTGCCAGCAGTGATGGGAAGGGGGCGTTGAACACTGAAGCTTTCTTT
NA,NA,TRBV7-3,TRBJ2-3,CASSLQPGEATDTQYF,TGTGCCAGCAGCTTACAGCCCGGGGAGGCGACAGATACGCAGTATTTT
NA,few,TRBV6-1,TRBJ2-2,CASSDWGVPTGELFF,TGTGCCAGCAGTGATTGGGGGGTTCCTACCGGGGAGCTGTTTTTT
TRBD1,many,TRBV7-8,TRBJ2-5,CASSSGTAPGGTQYF,TGTGCCAGCAGTTCGGGGACGGCCCCAGGGGGGACCCAGTACTTC